This T cell receptor (beta chain) derives from a study of cytomegalovirus exposure and HLA in healthy donors. Primers for the PCR totalled 60 Vbeta and 13 Jbeta. This table comes from immunoSEQ multiplex PCR, and its TCRdb copy is limited to in-frame clones, with some not included. Among 90,000 to 100,000 clones listed, about 74% were seen once. The CDR3 spans 13 residues. V lost 2 bases and J 0 bases, leaving 4 bases between the germline ends. Germline V gene sequence: CDR1 MNHEY, CDR2 SVGAGI. Concerning this clone: The target antigen is unknown.

Findings of the study overall: A further, later analysis showed that HLA-associated TCR beta chains (compared with equally common others) were more clonally expanded. Within an earlier analysis, most TCR beta V segments proved productive either about 90% or about 30% of the time. The study listed 164 cytomegalovirus-associated TCR beta chains. A few CMV-associated chains were confirmed in vitro to be specific for CMV antigens.

The chain couples TRBV6-5 to TRBJ1-1, with no clear D. The sequencing sample was made of PBMCs. The receptor's source is a female donor in good health and CMV-seronegative. The CDR3 loop is CASSYQLNTEAFF. CDR3 in DNA: TGTGCCAGCAGTTACCAATTGAACACTGAAGCTTTCTTT.